This T cell receptor beta chain was captured in a study of control samples from healthy donors and cancer patients. CDR1 is MNHNY and CDR2 is SVGAGI in the germline V gene (reference sequence). Trimming left V 5 bases short and J 1 base short, with 21 bases between. This CDR3 comprises 18 residues. Assay used: immunoSEQ multiplex PCR; TCRdb lists only in-frame clones, some missing. The table shows around 120,000 clones, with more than 85% occurring only once. The gene calls are TRBV6-6 and TRBJ1-3; D possibly corresponds to TRBD1 (5 bases). The sample was blood. The source of this sequence is a young man in good health. CDR3 in DNA: TGTGCCAGCAGTCTCAGCCCGGGGACCGACACGTCTGGAAACACCATATATTTT. The encoded protein is CASSLSPGTDTSGNTIYF.